The rows below give T cell receptor beta chains drawn from one sample of a study of blood T cell repertoires in COVID-19. Libraries were prepared by immunoSEQ multiplex PCR; TCRdb keeps only in-frame clonotypes and omits some of them. The table includes fewer than 200,000 clones, just over 85% detected once. Sample: peripheral blood. Source of these receptors: a man aged 50-59 years with active or convalescent COVID-19. Each CDR3 is given with its conserved first and last residue. The order of the fields is J gene, D gene, clone size, V gene, CDR3 DNA, CDR3 protein. D genes are given only for firm matches. Clone size, where shown, is once, few, many, or a class for clones that have expanded.

TRBJ2-1,TRBD1,.,TRBV6-6,TGTGCCAGCAGTTACGGGCTCGGACAGGGGGACAATGAGCAGTTCTTC,CASSYGLGQGDNEQFF
TRBJ1-2,.,once,TRBV5-1,TGCGCCAGCAGCTTGGGCCCGGGTCCCTATGGCTACACCTTC,CASSLGPGPYGYTF
TRBJ2-3,TRBD2,.,TRBV18,TGTGCCAGCTCACCGACTAGCGTCCCTAGCACAGATACGCAGTATTTT,CASSPTSVPSTDTQYF
TRBJ2-2,.,once,TRBV27,TGTGCCAGCAGTTGGCTAGAGAACACCGGGGAGCTGTTTTTT,CASSWLENTGELFF
TRBJ1-1,.,.,TRBV4-2,TGTGCCAGCAGCCAAGATCCGGGGGGCTTGGGCACTGAAGCTTTCTTT,CASSQDPGGLGTEAFF
TRBJ1-5,.,once,TRBV6-5,TGTGCCAGCAGACGTACTGAGGGGGACAATCAGCCCCAGCATTTT,CASRRTEGDNQPQHF
TRBJ2-7,TRBD1,once,TRBV7-9,TGTGCCAGCAGCTTAGTGGGTGGGGGACAGGAGTCCCACGAGCAGTACTTC,CASSLVGGGQESHEQYF
TRBJ2-1,TRBD2,.,TRBV19,TGTGCCAGTAGACCCGAGGCGGGACTAGGTTCGAATGAGCAGTTCTTC,CASRPEAGLGSNEQFF
TRBJ2-1,.,.,TRBV5-1,TGCGCCAGCAGCTTGGACATTGTCAATGAGCAGTTCTTC,CASSLDIVNEQFF
TRBJ1-2,TRBD1,.,TRBV28,TGTGCCAGCAGTCACGAACAGGGGAACTACTATGGCTACACCTTC,CASSHEQGNYYGYTF
TRBJ1-1,.,few,TRBV19,TGTGCCAGTAGTACTCAGGGGATAGCCGACACTGAAGCTTTCTTT,CASSTQGIADTEAFF
TRBJ2-1,TRBD2,.,TRBV3-1/TRBV3-2,TGTGCCAGCAGCCAGGGTCCTACTAGCGGGAGGTCCGACAATGAGCAGTTCTTC,CASSQGPTSGRSDNEQFF
TRBJ1-1,.,.,TRBV6-1,TGTGCCAGCAGTGAAGGAGGGAGGAGGACTGAAGCTTTCTTT,CASSEGGRRTEAFF
TRBJ1-2,TRBD1,.,TRBV5-1,TGCGCCAATATTTCCGGGGACAGGTTCGAGAATGGCTACACCTTC,CANISGDRFENGYTF
TRBJ1-3,TRBD1,.,TRBV2,TGTGCCAGCACGGGACAGGGCGCCTCTGGAAACACCATATATTTT,CASTGQGASGNTIYF
TRBJ1-1,TRBD1,once,TRBV7-2,TGTGCCAGCAGCTTACGACAGGGTGAAGCTTTCTTT,CASSLRQGEAFF
TRBJ2-1,.,.,TRBV10-3,TGTGCCATCAGTGAGGGGCCCAGCAATGAGCAGTTCTTC,CAISEGPSNEQFF
TRBJ1-2,TRBD1,.,TRBV14,TGTGCCAGCAGCCATGGGACAGGGGGTAACTATGGCTACACCTTC,CASSHGTGGNYGYTF
TRBJ1-4,.,.,TRBV3-1/TRBV3-2,TGTGCCAGCAGCCCAGGGCACGGAGAAAAACTGTTTTTT,CASSPGHGEKLFF
TRBJ1-3,TRBD1,.,TRBV19,TGTGCCAGTAGTTCGACAGGGACGACTGGAAACACCATATATTTT,CASSSTGTTGNTIYF
TRBJ2-2,.,once,TRBV19,TGTGCCAGTAGTTGGGGTGGACTAACCGGGGAGCTGTTTTTT,CASSWGGLTGELFF
TRBJ1-4,.,.,TRBV6-2/TRBV6-3,TGTGCCAGCAGTGCCGGGGAAAAACTGTTTTTT,CASSAGEKLFF
TRBJ1-6,.,.,TRBV28,TGTGCCGGCGCCTCCGGACAGAAGCCTTCGGCCCTCCACTTT,CAGASGQKPSALHF
TRBJ2-7,.,.,TRBV28,TGTGCCAGCAGTTTAGGCGGGGGGACAGGGTTCTACGAGCAGTACTTC,CASSLGGGTGFYEQYF
TRBJ2-2,TRBD2,.,TRBV5-4,TGTGCCAGCAGCATGGGACTAGCGGGGGGATACACCGGGGAGCTGTTTTTT,CASSMGLAGGYTGELFF
TRBJ1-4,TRBD1,.,TRBV7-2,TGTGCCAGCAGCCGGGACAGTACGTTTGAAAAACTGTTTTTT,CASSRDSTFEKLFF
TRBJ2-1,.,.,TRBV7-2,TGTGCCAGCAGCTTAAGTAGCGTACGTGAGCAGTTCTTC,CASSLSSVREQFF
TRBJ2-1,TRBD2,.,TRBV4-1,TGCGCCAGCAGGGGGACTAGCGGGAGCCGGGGGGGCAATGAGCAGTTCTTC,CASRGTSGSRGGNEQFF
TRBJ2-5,TRBD1,.,TRBV5-1,TGCGCCAGCAGCTTGAGGGACAGGGGGCTTCAAGAGACCCAGTACTTC,CASSLRDRGLQETQYF
TRBJ1-6,.,once,TRBV28,TGTGCCAGCATCCTGAGCTCCTATAATTCACCCCTCCACTTT,CASILSSYNSPLHF